Included here is one T cell receptor (beta chain) sequence, with context. Its specificity is not known. The V end lost 3 bases, the J end lost 5 bases, and 20 bases lay between the germline ends. The CDR3 length is 18 residues. CDR1 SGHAT and CDR2 FQDESV come from the germline V gene (reference sequence). This sample was taken from a study of cytomegalovirus exposure and HLA in healthy donors. Notes on the study in general: Most TCR sequences were seen very rarely across donors, but some public TCRs occurred in many. Listed as cytomegalovirus-associated were 150 or so TCR beta chains.

TCRdb's copy holds only in-frame clones and misses some; the assay was immunoSEQ multiplex PCR. In the table there are 150,000 to 200,000 clones, approximately 96% of which are singletons. This chain links TRBV11-1 with TRBJ1-6, with D tentatively TRBD1 (6 bases). The sequence derives from a woman aged 18-35 years in good health and CMV-seronegative. The sample taken for sequencing was PBMCs. The CDR3 here is CASSLEGTYPRDNSPLHF. The CDR3 region has the DNA TGTGCCAGCAGCTTGGAAGGGACATACCCTCGGGATAATTCACCCCTCCACTTT.